Listed below are T cell receptor beta chains from one sample, sequenced in a study of control samples from healthy donors and cancer patients. TCRdb's copy holds only in-frame clones and misses some; the assay was immunoSEQ multiplex PCR. The table has some 82,000 clones, 70% to 90% seen once. The sequenced sample consisted of blood. These receptors all come from a man in his forties or fifties in good health. CDR3s include the opening cysteine and the closing phenylalanine or tryptophan. The order of the fields is V gene, D gene, J gene, CDR3 protein. D genes are given only for firm matches.

>TRBV19|NA|TRBJ1-3
CATLALTDSGNTIYF
>TRBV7-9|NA|TRBJ1-2
CASTEWQGEGYTF
>TRBV20-1|NA|TRBJ1-1
CSASDVGRGRNTEAFF
>TRBV11-2|NA|TRBJ1-4
CASSSAEKLFF
>TRBV19|TRBD2|TRBJ2-1
CASSYLAGAPNEQFF
>TRBV6-1|NA|TRBJ1-3
CASTRAGTGNTIYF
>TRBV19|NA|TRBJ1-1
CASSMTENTEAFF
>TRBV2|TRBD1|TRBJ2-5
CASSEARQGRETQYF
>TRBV21-1|NA|TRBJ2-3
CASSKDQPGLAAGGDTQYF
>TRBV10-1|NA|TRBJ2-7
CASSNPSSYEQYF
>TRBV30|TRBD1|TRBJ1-3
CAFPDRDGNTIYF
>TRBV5-1|TRBD2|TRBJ2-3
CASSLLAGGADTQYF
>TRBV12-3/TRBV12-4|NA|TRBJ1-3
CASSLLGNTIYF
>TRBV5-8|NA|TRBJ2-1
CASSPLTSLSSYNEQFF
>TRBV7-3|NA|TRBJ1-1
CASSLTGGNTEAFF
>TRBV4-2|NA|TRBJ2-5
CASSHGADGKTQYF
>TRBV6-2/TRBV6-3|NA|TRBJ1-5
CASSLSFSNQPQHF
>TRBV18|TRBD1|TRBJ1-1
CASLQGAGTEAFF
>TRBV25-1|NA|TRBJ1-2
CASSVDRYGYTF
>TRBV9|TRBD1|TRBJ1-5
CASSVAGTGGQPQHF
>TRBV7-2|NA|TRBJ1-5
CASSLESRQPQHF
>TRBV5-4|NA|TRBJ2-5
CASSLPYQETQYF
>TRBV2|TRBD1|TRBJ2-5
CATTGGRETQYF
>TRBV13|NA|TRBJ2-3
CASSPRRLAGTDTQYF
>TRBV11-3|NA|TRBJ1-1
CASSLKTEAFF
>TRBV7-8|TRBD1|TRBJ1-2
CASSARDRDNYGYTF
>TRBV7-3|NA|TRBJ1-5
CASSLNADQPQHF
>TRBV7-3|TRBD1|TRBJ1-2
CASSSGQGYGYTF
>TRBV5-4|NA|TRBJ2-5
CASSSDSLQETQYF
>TRBV4-3|NA|TRBJ1-1
CASSQDSRGDLNTEAFF
>TRBV7-8|NA|TRBJ1-5
CASSLDRGYRDSNQPQHF
>TRBV9|NA|TRBJ1-1
CASSTLNTEAFF
>TRBV7-2|TRBD2|TRBJ2-7
CASSLDISGGFEQYF
>TRBV2|NA|TRBJ2-5
CASLGQKQETQYF
>TRBV5-5|NA|TRBJ2-1
CASSFGPTGDHVDEQFF
>TRBV4-2|NA|TRBJ2-7
CASSQERGSYEQYF
>TRBV24-1|NA|TRBJ1-2
CATSDFGGYTF
>TRBV5-4|TRBD1|TRBJ1-2
CASSLSGQAYGYTF
>TRBV6-2/TRBV6-3|TRBD2|TRBJ2-1
CASSPLLAGEGCAQFF
>TRBV4-2|NA|TRBJ2-3
CASSLNFRDQQYF